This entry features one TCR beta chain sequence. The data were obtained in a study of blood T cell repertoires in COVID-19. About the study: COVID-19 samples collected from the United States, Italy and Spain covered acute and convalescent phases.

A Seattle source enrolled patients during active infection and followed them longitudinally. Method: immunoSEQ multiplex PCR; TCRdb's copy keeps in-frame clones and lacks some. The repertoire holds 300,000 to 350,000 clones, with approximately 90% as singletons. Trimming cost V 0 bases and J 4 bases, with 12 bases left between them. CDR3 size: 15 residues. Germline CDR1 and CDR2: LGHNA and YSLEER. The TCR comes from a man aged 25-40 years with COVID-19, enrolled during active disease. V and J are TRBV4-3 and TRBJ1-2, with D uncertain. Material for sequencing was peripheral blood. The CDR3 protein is CASSQDLWAGYGYTF. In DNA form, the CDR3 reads TGCGCCAGCAGCCAAGATTTATGGGCTGGCTATGGCTACACCTTC.